The 30 T cell receptor beta chains listed next were all sequenced from one sample in a study of cytomegalovirus exposure and HLA in healthy donors. PCR involved 60 Vbeta and 13 Jbeta primers. Data came from immunoSEQ multiplex PCR; TCRdb stores just in-frame clones and leaves some out. The sample shows approximately 69,000 clones, 60% to 75% of them seen only once. The sample comprised PBMCs. These receptors were taken from a man aged 40-49 years in good health and CMV-seropositive.

The chain carries TRBV18 and TRBJ1-3; D is unclear. Germline V gives CDR1 KGHSH, CDR2 LQKENI. The CDR3 totals 13 residues. V was cut by 2 bases and J by 4 bases, with 6 bases left in between. This chain's CDR3 is CASSPGSGNTIYF. Written as DNA, the CDR3 is TGTGCCAGCTCACCAGGCTCGGGAAACACCATATATTTT.

Turning to this clone: Relative to the germline gene, one junction end is altered; a read error may explain this. The J gene is TRBJ1-2, the V gene TRBV29-1; a weak D match, TRBD1 (6 bases). Germline CDR1 reads SQVTM; CDR2 reads ANQGSEA. The CDR3 covers 12 residues. The CDR3 loop reads CSVEDRNYGYPF. CDR3 bases: TGCAGCGTTGAGGACAGAAACTATGGCTACCCCTTC.

This chain joins TRBV19 and TRBJ1-2; D is uncertain. This CDR3 contains 13 residues. V was cut by 2 bases and J by 6 bases, with 10 bases left in between. Germline V gene data show CDR1 as LNHDA and CDR2 as SQIVND (reference sequence). In DNA, the CDR3 is TGTGCCAGTAGTATAACCGCCGAGCATGGCTACACCTTC. It is translated as CASSITAEHGYTF.

This clone has a handful of counts. V and J are TRBV2 and TRBJ1-1, with 8 bases aligning to TRBD1. V lost 4 bases and J lost 2; bases outside the gene matches: 3. The CDR3 sequence is 14 residues long. CDR1 and CDR2 from the germline V gene are SNHLY and FYNNEI. In DNA, the CDR3 is TGTGCCAGCAGTGGACAGGGGAGAAACACTGAAGCTTTCTTT. Its protein is CASSGQGRNTEAFF.

The chain uses TRBV7-8 and TRBJ2-7; D not resolved. V was clipped by 2 bases and J by 4 bases, with 9 bases between them. This CDR3 is built from 13 residues. Germline V CDR1 and CDR2: SGHVS, FQNEAQ. CDR3 nucleotide sequence: TGTGCCAGCAGCTTAATAGATTTTTACGAGCAGTACTTC. It is translated as CASSLIDFYEQYF.

J is TRBJ2-3 and V is TRBV4-3; TRBD2 aligns across 7 bases. V gave up 3 bases and J gave up 1 base; unmatched junction bases: 1. The germline V gene has CDR1 LGHNA and CDR2 YSLEER. CDR3 length: 14 residues. The CDR3 is CASSQSGGTDTQYF. In nucleotides, the CDR3 is TGCGCCAGCAGCCAGAGCGGGGGCACAGATACGCAGTATTTT.

The chain combines TRBV30 with TRBJ1-1; D not certain. V was trimmed by 3 bases and J by 0 bases, leaving 8 bases between them. Germline V gene data show CDR1 as GTSNPN and CDR2 as SVGIG (reference sequence). CDR3 length: 13 residues. The CDR3 DNA sequence: TGTGCCTGGAGGTCGTCCCTGAACACTGAAGCTTTCTTT. Translating it yields CAWRSSLNTEAFF.

A single count supports this clone. The chain couples TRBV19 to TRBJ1-2; D is unclear. This CDR3 contains 13 residues. CDR1 is LNHDA and CDR2 is SQIVND in the germline V gene (reference sequence). Trimming cost V 6 bases and J 0 bases, with 8 bases left between them. CDR3 protein: CASSGVANYGYTF. The CDR3 region has the DNA TGTGCCAGTAGCGGAGTAGCTAACTATGGCTACACCTTC. Complete variable domain (other parts from reference TRBV19 and TRBJ1-2): DGGITQSPKYLFRKEGQNVTLSCEQNLNHDAMYWYRQDPGQGLRLIYYSQIVNDFQKGDIAEGYSVSREKKESFPLTVTSAQKNPTAFYLCASSGVANYGYTFGSGTRLTVV.

Comment on this clone: One end of the junction fails to match germline, which may point to a read error. The chain uses TRBV4-3 and TRBJ1-4; D ambiguous. CDR1 is LGHNA and CDR2 is YSLEER in the germline V gene. This CDR3 region has 13 residues. This CDR3 reads CASSQDGNEKLFF. The CDR3 nucleotides read TGCGCCAGCAGTCAAGACGGTAATGAAAAACTGTTTTTT.

The chain carries TRBV4-3 and TRBJ2-1, with 8 bases identical to TRBD2. The CDR3 is made up of 16 amino acids. V lost 1 base to trimming and J lost 6 bases; unmatched junction nucleotides: 8. Germline V CDR1 and CDR2: LGHNA, YSLEER. The CDR3 is CASSQGELAVLNEQFF. As DNA, the CDR3 is TGCGCCAGCAGCCAAGGGGAACTAGCGGTGCTCAATGAGCAGTTCTTC.

The chain carries TRBV2 and TRBJ2-1; 10 bases line up with TRBD1. Germline CDR1 SNHLY, CDR2 FYNNEI. This CDR3 comprises 14 residues. V dropped 6 bases and J dropped 7; count of bases not matched to a gene: 6. Here the CDR3 reads CASSRDRGSNEQFF. CDR3 DNA: TGTGCCAGCAGCCGGGACAGGGGTAGTAATGAGCAGTTCTTC.

This clone was counted between two and nine times. The genes are TRBV6-1 and TRBJ1-4, with a weak D call TRBD1 (5 bases). In germline, CDR1 is MNHNS, CDR2 SASEGT. The CDR3 has 16 amino acids. Between the trimmed V and J ends, which lost 1 base and 5 bases, there was a span of 14 bases. The CDR3 loop reads CASSEESWGGNEKLFF. In DNA, the CDR3 is TGTGCCAGCAGTGAAGAAAGTTGGGGGGGGAATGAAAAACTGTTTTTT.

Comments on this clone: This may come from a read error, since a much larger clone is one base off. This chain connects TRBV2 to TRBJ2-5; D not certain. This CDR3 region has 11 residues. The V end lost 7 bases, the J end lost 1 base, and 4 bases lay between the germline ends. Germline V gives CDR1 SNHLY, CDR2 FYNNEI. The CDR3 reads CASTLQETQYF. In DNA form, the CDR3 reads TGTGCCAGCACCCTCCAAGAGACCCAGTACTTC.

This clone has more than one count but fewer than ten. V is TRBV28 and J is TRBJ2-1, with D perhaps matching TRBD1 (8 bases). Trimming removed 8 bases at V and 8 bases at J, with 16 bases between. There are 13 residues in the CDR3. Germline lookup yields CDR1 MDHEN and CDR2 SYDVKM. CDR3 nucleotides: TGTGCCAGCGGACAGGGCGGGGGATATGAGCAGTTCTTC. Amino acid sequence: CASGQGGGYEQFF. Combining the CDR3 with reference TRBV28 and TRBJ2-1 gives the whole variable domain DVKVTQSSRYLVKRTGEKVFLECVQDMDHENMFWYRQDPGLGLRLIYFSYDVKMKEKGDIPEGYSVSREKKERFSLILESASTNQTSMYLCASGQGGGYEQFFGPGTRLTVL.

The CDR3 protein is CASLGQLNEKLFF. In DNA, the CDR3 is TGTGCCAGCCTAGGACAGCTTAATGAAAAACTGTTTTTT. The chain uses TRBV2 and TRBJ1-4; a weak D match, TRBD1 (6 bases). The CDR3 runs 13 residues. The germline CDR1 and CDR2 sequences are SNHLY and FYNNEI. The germline V and J ends were trimmed by 8 bases and 4 bases, with 11 bases remaining between them.

The V and J genes are TRBV6-6 and TRBJ2-1; maybe TRBD1 (5 bases). Germline CDR1 MNHNY, CDR2 SVGAGI (reference sequence). CDR3 length: 14 amino acids. The V gene lost 2 bases and the J gene lost 1 base, with 6 bases spanning the gap. The CDR3 sequence: CASSYQGSYNEQFF. The CDR3 DNA follows: TGTGCCAGCAGTTACCAGGGATCCTACAATGAGCAGTTCTTC.

The J gene is TRBJ2-4, the V gene TRBV7-9, with a possible D match to TRBD1 (5 bases). Germline CDR1 is SEHNR and CDR2 is FQNEAQ (reference sequence). This CDR3 has 12 amino acids. Trimming stripped 6 bases from V and 7 bases from J, with 10 bases between. CDR3 loop: CASRGQENIQYF. The CDR3 coding sequence is TGTGCCAGCAGGGGGCAGGAGAACATTCAGTACTTC.

In regard to this clone: In the same sample, other DNA sequences code for this CDR3. The chain is built from TRBV5-1 and TRBJ1-1; the D is unclear. Germline V gene sequence: CDR1 SGHRS, CDR2 YFSETQ. Trimming took off 2 bases at V and 0 bases at J, with 5 bases between the two ends. CDR3 size: 13 residues. DNA of the CDR3: TGCGCCAGCAGCTTACTAGTGAACACTGAAGCTTTCTTT. Its translation: CASSLLVNTEAFF.

This clone showed up just a few times. The chain couples TRBV5-1 to TRBJ2-7; TRBD1 matches 7 bases. The CDR3 covers 14 residues. With 7 bases clipped from V and 3 bases from J, the junction kept 10 bases outside the gene matches. Looked up from germline, CDR1 is SGHRS and CDR2 is YFSETQ. CDR3 in DNA: TGCGCCAGCCCCCCTAGGGACAGAAGCTACGAGCAGTACTTC. Protein sequence: CASPPRDRSYEQYF. The whole variable domain, remainder taken from reference TRBV5-1 and TRBJ2-7, is KAGVTQTPRYLIKTRGQQVTLSCSPISGHRSVSWYQQTPGQGLQFLFEYFSETQRNKGNFPGRFSGRQFSNSRSEMNVSTLELGDSALYLCASPPRDRSYEQYFGPGTRLTVT.

This clone occurred a few times. The CDR3 nucleotides are TGTGCCAGCAGTGAACTTTGGGCCGAGAACACTGAAGCTTTCTTT. Its translation is CASSELWAENTEAFF. The V call is TRBV6-1, the J call TRBJ1-1, with D unclear. Between the trimmed V and J ends, which lost 2 bases and 1 base, there was a span of 11 bases. This CDR3 comprises 15 residues. The germline CDR1 and CDR2 sequences are MNHNS and SASEGT.

The chain recombines TRBV5-1 with TRBJ2-5; TRBD1 aligns across 7 bases. The CDR3 loop spans 16 amino acids. Germline V gene sequence: CDR1 SGHRS, CDR2 YFSETQ. V gave up 4 bases and J gave up 4 bases; unmatched junction bases: 13. CDR3 DNA: TGCGCCAGCAGCCCCCGGACAGGTTCAGGGGGAGAGACCCAGTACTTC. It encodes CASSPRTGSGGETQYF.

The genes are TRBV4-2 and TRBJ2-2, with TRBD1 matching over 12 bases. The CDR3 contains 17 residues. Germline V lookup: CDR1 LGHNA, CDR2 YNFKEQ. Unmatched junction bases numbered 10, after V lost 4 bases and J lost 7 bases. As DNA, the CDR3 is TGTGCCAGCAGCCCGGGTTGGGGACAGGGGGCTATCGGGGAGCTGTTTTTT. Translated, it gives CASSPGWGQGAIGELFF.

The chain uses TRBV5-4 and TRBJ1-4, with 7 nucleotides matching TRBD1. Germline assignment: CDR1 SGHNT and CDR2 YYREEE (reference sequence). The CDR3 is 14 amino acids. Losses at the gene ends were 0 bases for V and 7 bases for J; bases not matched to a gene: 3. CDR3 sequence: CASSLEGAGEKLFF. DNA for the CDR3: TGTGCCAGCAGCTTGGAGGGGGCCGGTGAAAAACTGTTTTTT.

J is TRBJ1-1 and V is TRBV4-3; D is ambiguous. The length of the CDR3 is 15 residues. CDR1 LGHNA and CDR2 YSLEER come from the germline V gene. With 0 bases removed from V and 6 bases from J, the gap between germline ends came to 14 bases. The CDR3 DNA reads as TGCGCCAGCAGCCAAGAGGCCCTGGGGAGTTCTGAAGCTTTCTTT. It codes for CASSQEALGSSEAFF.

The chain carries TRBV6-5 and TRBJ1-1, with D uncertain. This CDR3 has 14 amino acids. From germline, CDR1 is MNHEY and CDR2 SVGAGI. Between the trimmed V and J ends, which lost 7 bases and 4 bases, there was a span of 16 bases. In DNA, the CDR3 is TGTGCCAGCATTGAAGATCGGTCCGGCACTGAAGCTTTCTTT. Encoded protein: CASIEDRSGTEAFF.

The chain joins TRBV13 to TRBJ2-2; D may be TRBD2 (6 bases). Germline-derived CDR1 and CDR2 are PRHDT and FYEKMQ (reference sequence). Trimming pared 2 bases from V and 4 bases from J, leaving 11 bases between. CDR3 length: 15 residues. This chain's CDR3 is CASSLSLGGTGELFF. CDR3 DNA sequence: TGTGCCAGCAGCTTAAGTCTGGGGGGCACCGGGGAGCTGTTTTTT.

The sample holds a few counts of this clone. The V call is TRBV7-9, the J call TRBJ1-1; TRBD1 agrees at 8 bases. CDR3 size: 16 residues. Germline V gene lookup returns CDR1 SEHNR and CDR2 FQNEAQ (reference sequence). V lost 3 bases, J lost 4 bases, and 10 bases stayed unmatched. The CDR3 region is CASSFTTGGLSTEAFF. The CDR3 nucleotides are TGTGCCAGCAGCTTCACCACAGGGGGTCTTTCCACTGAAGCTTTCTTT.

This clone was seen just once. The chain couples TRBV10-3 to TRBJ2-7, with 7 bases fitting TRBD1. Losses at the gene ends were 2 bases for V and 4 bases for J; bases not matched to a gene: 5. The CDR3 consists of 14 residues. Germline values: CDR1 ENHRY, CDR2 SYGVKD. The CDR3 DNA reads as TGTGCCATCAGTGAGAACAGGGGAAAGTACGAGCAGTACTTC. Its translation: CAISENRGKYEQYF.

The chain employs TRBV29-1 and TRBJ2-2; 7 nucleotides agree with TRBD1. CDR1 and CDR2 (germline): SQVTM, ANQGSEA. The CDR3 spans 13 residues. The ends lost 6 bases at V and 3 bases at J; junction bases unmatched: 4. CDR3 sequence reads: CSVRDSYTGELFF. The CDR3 DNA follows: TGCAGCGTCCGGGACAGCTACACCGGGGAGCTGTTTTTT.

The chain combines TRBV19 with TRBJ1-1; D not resolved. Germline lookup yields CDR1 LNHDA and CDR2 SQIVND (reference sequence). The V gene lost 7 bases and the J gene lost 1 base, with 13 bases spanning the gap. The CDR3 is made up of 14 amino acids. The CDR3 here is CASINLARNTEAFF. CDR3 DNA sequence: TGTGCCAGTATCAACTTAGCCAGGAACACTGAAGCTTTCTTT.